Below, one T cell receptor beta chain is given with its context. The data derive from a study of blood T cell repertoires in COVID-19. Study as a whole: Italy, Spain and the United States were the sources of the convalescent and acute COVID-19 samples.

Original data processing: For nucleated cells, counts were estimated from reference gene primer amplification. Method: immunoSEQ multiplex PCR; TCRdb's copy keeps in-frame clones and lacks some. The V and J calls and clone size are taken from that table; D and trimming were inferred from the DNA. The table lists under 300,000 clones, approximately 85% of them singletons, with about an eighth in the top ten. CDR3 length: 14 residues. V gave up 4 bases and J gave up 4 bases; unmatched junction bases: 5. Per the germline V gene, CDR1 is SGHTA and CDR2 is FQGNSA. The sequence was obtained from an older woman with active or convalescent COVID-19. This sequence joins TRBV7-2 and TRBJ2-5, with 8 bases that match TRBD2. Sequenced material: peripheral blood. The CDR3 is CASSSPGGPETQYF. In nucleotides, the CDR3 is TGTGCCAGCAGCTCCCCGGGGGGGCCAGAGACCCAGTACTTC.